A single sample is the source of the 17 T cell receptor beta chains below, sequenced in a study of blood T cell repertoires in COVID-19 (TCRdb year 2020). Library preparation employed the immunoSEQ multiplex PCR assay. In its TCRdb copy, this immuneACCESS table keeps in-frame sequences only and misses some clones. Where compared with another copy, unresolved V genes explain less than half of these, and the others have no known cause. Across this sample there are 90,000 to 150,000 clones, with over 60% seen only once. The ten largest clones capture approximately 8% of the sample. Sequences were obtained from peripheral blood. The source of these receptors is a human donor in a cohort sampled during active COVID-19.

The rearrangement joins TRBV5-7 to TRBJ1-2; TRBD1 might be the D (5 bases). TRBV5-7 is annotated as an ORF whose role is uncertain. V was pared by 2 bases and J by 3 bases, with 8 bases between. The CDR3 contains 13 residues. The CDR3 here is CASSLGEDYGYTF. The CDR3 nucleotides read TGTGCCAGCAGCTTAGGGGAGGACTATGGCTACACCTTC.

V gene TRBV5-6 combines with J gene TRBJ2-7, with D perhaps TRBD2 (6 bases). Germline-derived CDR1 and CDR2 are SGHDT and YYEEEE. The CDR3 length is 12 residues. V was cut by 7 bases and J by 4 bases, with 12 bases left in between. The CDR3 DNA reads TGTGCCAGCGGTTTCGGGAGTTACGAGCAGTACTTC. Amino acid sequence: CASGFGSYEQYF.

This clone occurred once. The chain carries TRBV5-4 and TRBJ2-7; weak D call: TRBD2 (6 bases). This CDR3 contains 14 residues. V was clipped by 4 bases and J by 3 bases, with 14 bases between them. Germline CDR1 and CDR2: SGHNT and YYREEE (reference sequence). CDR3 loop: CASSMEGSGYEQYF. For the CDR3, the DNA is TGTGCCAGCAGCATGGAGGGTAGCGGCTACGAGCAGTACTTC.

CDR3: CASSLLRGPANEKLFF. The CDR3, as DNA: TGTGCCAGCAGTCTCCTCAGGGGGCCGGCTAATGAAAAACTGTTTTTT. The chain employs TRBV27 and TRBJ1-4; 8 positions match TRBD1. The germline CDR1 and CDR2 sequences are MNHEY and SMNVEV (reference sequence). Unmatched junction bases numbered 8, after V lost 5 bases and J lost 3 bases. This CDR3 region has 16 residues.

CDR3 DNA sequence: TGTGCCAGCAGCCAATCGATAGGCAGTACCCAGCGTACGCAGTATTTT. Amino acid sequence: CASSQSIGSTQRTQYF. This chain links TRBV16 with TRBJ2-3; D ambiguous. The CDR3 covers 16 residues. Germline CDR1 reads KGHSY; CDR2 reads FQNENV. The V and J ends lost 0 bases and 8 bases respectively, with 18 bases between them.

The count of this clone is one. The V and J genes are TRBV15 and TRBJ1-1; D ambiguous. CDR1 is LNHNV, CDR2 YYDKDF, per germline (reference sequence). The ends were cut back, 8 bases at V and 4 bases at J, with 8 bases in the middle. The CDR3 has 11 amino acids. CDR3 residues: CATGVTTEAFF. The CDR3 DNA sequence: TGTGCCACCGGAGTAACCACTGAAGCTTTCTTT.

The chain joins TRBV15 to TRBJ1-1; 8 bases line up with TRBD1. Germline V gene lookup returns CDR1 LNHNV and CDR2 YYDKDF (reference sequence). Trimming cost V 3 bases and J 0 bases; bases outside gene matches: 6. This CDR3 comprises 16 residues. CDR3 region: CATSSFQGAVNTEAFF. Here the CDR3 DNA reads TGTGCCACCAGCAGTTTCCAGGGGGCCGTGAACACTGAAGCTTTCTTT.

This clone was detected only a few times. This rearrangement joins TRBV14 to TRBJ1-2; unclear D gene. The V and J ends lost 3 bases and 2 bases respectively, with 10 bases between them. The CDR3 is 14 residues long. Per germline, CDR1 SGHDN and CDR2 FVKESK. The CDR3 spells CASSQGRPNYGYTF. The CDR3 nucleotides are TGTGCCAGCAGCCAGGGGAGGCCCAACTATGGCTACACCTTC.

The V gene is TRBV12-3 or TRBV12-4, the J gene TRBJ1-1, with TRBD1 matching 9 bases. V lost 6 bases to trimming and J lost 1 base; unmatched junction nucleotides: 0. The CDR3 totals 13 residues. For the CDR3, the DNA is TGTGCCAGCAGGGGACAGGGGAACACTGAAGCTTTCTTT. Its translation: CASRGQGNTEAFF.

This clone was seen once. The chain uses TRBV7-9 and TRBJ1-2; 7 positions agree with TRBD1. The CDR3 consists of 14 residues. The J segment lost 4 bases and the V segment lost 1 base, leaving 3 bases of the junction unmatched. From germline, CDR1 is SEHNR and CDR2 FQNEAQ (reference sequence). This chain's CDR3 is CASSLGQGPYGYTF. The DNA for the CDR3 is TGTGCCAGCAGCTTAGGACAGGGTCCCTATGGCTACACCTTC.

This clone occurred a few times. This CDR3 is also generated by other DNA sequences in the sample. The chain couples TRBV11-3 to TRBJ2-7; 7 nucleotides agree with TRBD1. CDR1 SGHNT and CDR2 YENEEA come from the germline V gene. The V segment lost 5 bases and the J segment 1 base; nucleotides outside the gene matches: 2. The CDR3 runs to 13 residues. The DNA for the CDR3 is TGTGCCAGCAGCCTGGGACAGTCCTACGAGCAGTACTTC. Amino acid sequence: CASSLGQSYEQYF.

The CDR3 sequence is CASSSWSGTSGYEQYF. The DNA of the CDR3 is TGTGCCAGCAGTTCGTGGTCCGGGACTAGCGGGTACGAGCAGTACTTC. This chain connects TRBV27 to TRBJ2-7; 12 positions match TRBD2. Germline V gene data show CDR1 as MNHEY and CDR2 as SMNVEV (reference sequence). The J segment lost 4 bases and the V segment lost 4 bases, leaving 8 bases of the junction unmatched. The CDR3 is 16 residues long.

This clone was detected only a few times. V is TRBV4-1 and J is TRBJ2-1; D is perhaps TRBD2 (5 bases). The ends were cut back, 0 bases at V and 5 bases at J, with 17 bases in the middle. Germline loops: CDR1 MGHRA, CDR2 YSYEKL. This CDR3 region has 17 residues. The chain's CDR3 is CASSQDPPLTGDNEQFF. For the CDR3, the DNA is TGCGCCAGCAGCCAAGACCCCCCCCTGACCGGGGACAATGAGCAGTTCTTC.

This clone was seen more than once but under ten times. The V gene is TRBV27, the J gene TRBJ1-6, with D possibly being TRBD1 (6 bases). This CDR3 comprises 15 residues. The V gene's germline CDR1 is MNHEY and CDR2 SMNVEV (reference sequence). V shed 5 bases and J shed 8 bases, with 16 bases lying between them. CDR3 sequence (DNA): TGTGCCAGCAGTACACCCCGACAGGCCTATTCACCCCTCCACTTT. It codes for CASSTPRQAYSPLHF.

Written as DNA, the CDR3 is TGTGCCAGCAGCGTAGCCTACTACAATGAGCAGTTCTTC. Translated: CASSVAYYNEQFF. The chain employs TRBV9 and TRBJ2-1; D unclear. The CDR3 consists of 13 residues. The germline CDR1 and CDR2 sequences are SGDLS and YYNGEE. Trimming removed 0 bases at V and 3 bases at J, with 4 bases between. The complete variable domain, with remaining parts taken from reference TRBV9 and TRBJ2-1, reads DSGVTQTPKHLITATGQRVTLRCSPRSGDLSVYWYQQSLDQGLQFLIQYYNGEERAKGNILERFSAQQFPDLHSELNLSSLELGDSALYFCASSVAYYNEQFFGPGTRLTVL.

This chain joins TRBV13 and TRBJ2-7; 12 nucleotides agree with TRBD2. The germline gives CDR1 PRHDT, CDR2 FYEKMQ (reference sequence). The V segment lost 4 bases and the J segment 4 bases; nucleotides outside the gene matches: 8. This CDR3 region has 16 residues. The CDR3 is CASSSRASGRVYEQYF. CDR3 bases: TGTGCCAGCAGCTCCCGCGCTAGCGGGAGGGTATACGAGCAGTACTTC.

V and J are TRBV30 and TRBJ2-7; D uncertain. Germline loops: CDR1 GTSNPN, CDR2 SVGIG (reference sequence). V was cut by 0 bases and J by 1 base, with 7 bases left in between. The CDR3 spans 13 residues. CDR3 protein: CAWSVSVSYEQYF. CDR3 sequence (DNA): TGTGCCTGGAGTGTATCGGTTTCCTACGAGCAGTACTTC.